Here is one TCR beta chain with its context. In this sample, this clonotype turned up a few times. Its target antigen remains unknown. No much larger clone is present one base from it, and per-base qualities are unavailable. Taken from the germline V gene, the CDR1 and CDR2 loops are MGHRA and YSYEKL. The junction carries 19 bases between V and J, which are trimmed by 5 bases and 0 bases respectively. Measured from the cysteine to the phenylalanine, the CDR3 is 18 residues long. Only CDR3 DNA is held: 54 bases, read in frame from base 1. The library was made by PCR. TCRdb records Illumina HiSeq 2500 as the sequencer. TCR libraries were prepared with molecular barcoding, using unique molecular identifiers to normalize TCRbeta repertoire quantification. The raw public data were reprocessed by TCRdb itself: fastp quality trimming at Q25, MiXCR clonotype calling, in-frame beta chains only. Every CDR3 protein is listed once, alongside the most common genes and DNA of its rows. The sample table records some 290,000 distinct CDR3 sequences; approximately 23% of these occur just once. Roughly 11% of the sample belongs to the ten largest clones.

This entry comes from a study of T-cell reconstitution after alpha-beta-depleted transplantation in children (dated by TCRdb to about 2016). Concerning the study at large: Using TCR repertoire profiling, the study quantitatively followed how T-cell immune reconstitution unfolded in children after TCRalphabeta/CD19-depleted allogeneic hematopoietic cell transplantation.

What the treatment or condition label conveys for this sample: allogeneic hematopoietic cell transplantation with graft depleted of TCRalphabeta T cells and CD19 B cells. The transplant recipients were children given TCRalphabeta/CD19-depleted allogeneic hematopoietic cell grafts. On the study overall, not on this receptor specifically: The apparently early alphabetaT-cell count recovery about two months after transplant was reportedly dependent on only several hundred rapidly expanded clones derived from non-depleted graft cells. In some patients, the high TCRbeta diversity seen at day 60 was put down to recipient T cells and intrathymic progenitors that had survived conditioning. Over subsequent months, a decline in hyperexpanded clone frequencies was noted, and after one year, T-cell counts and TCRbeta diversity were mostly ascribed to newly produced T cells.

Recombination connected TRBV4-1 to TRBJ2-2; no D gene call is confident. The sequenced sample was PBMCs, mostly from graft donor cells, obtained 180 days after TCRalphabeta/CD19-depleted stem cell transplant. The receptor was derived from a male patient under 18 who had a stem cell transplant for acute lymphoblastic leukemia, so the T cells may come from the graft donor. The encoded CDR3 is CASSSLTRYTSNTGELFF. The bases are TGCGCCAGCAGCTCCCTGACTCGCTATACTTCGAACACCGGGGAGCTGTTTTTT.